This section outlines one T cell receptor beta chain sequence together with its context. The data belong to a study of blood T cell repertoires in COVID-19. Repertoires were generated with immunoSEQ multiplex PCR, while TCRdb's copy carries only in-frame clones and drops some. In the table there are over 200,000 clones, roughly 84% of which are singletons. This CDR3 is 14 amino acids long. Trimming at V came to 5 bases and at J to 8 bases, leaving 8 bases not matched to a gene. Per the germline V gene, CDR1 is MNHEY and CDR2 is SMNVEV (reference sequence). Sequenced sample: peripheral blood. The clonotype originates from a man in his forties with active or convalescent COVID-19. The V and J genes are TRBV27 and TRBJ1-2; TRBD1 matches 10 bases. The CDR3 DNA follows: TGTGCCAGCAGTGAAGACAGGGGGCAGAGGGGCTACACCTTC. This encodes CASSEDRGQRGYTF.